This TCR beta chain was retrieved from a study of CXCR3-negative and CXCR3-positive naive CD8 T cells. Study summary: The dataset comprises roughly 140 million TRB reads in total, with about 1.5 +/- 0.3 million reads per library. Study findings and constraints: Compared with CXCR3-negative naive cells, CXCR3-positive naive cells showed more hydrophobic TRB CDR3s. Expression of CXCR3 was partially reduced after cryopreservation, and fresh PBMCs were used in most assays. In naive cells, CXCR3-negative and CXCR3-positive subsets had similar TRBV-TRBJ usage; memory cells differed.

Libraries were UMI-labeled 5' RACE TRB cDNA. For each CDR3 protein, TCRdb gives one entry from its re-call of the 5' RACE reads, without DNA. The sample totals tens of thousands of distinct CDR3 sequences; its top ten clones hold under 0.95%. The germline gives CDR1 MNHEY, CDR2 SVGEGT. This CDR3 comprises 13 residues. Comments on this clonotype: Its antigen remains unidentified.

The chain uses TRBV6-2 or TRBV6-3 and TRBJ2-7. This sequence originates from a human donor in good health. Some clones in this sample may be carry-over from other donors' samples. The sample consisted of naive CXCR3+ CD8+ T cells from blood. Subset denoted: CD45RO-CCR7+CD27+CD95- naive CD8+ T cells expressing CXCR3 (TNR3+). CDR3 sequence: CASSWGATYEQYF.